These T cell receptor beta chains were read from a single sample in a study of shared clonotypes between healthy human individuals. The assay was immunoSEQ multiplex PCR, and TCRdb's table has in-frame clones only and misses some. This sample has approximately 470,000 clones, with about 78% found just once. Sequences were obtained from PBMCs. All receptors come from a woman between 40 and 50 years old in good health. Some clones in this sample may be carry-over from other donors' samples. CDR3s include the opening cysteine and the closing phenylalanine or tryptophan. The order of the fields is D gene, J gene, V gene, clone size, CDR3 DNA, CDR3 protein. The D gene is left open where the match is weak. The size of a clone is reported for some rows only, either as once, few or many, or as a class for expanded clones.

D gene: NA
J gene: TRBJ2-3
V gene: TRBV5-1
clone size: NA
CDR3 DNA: TGCGCCAGCAGCTCCGGACCTAGCGGCACAGATACGCAGTATTTT
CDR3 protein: CASSSGPSGTDTQYF

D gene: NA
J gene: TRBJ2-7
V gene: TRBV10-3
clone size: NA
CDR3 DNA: TGTGCCATCAGTGACGGCCCGAACCCTTGGGAGCAGTACTTC
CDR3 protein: CAISDGPNPWEQYF

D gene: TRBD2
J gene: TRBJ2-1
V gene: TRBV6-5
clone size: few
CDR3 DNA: TGTGCCAGCAGAGGTCTAGCGGCCAATGAGCAGTTCTTC
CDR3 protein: CASRGLAANEQFF

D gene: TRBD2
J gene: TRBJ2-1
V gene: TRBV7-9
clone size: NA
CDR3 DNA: TGTGCCAGCAGCCCACAGGGACTAGCTGGCAATGAGCAGTTCTTC
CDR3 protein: CASSPQGLAGNEQFF

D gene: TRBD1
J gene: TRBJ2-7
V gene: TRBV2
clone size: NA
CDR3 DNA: TGTGCCAGCAGTGAACTTGGACAGGGAGCCTACGAGCAGTACTTC
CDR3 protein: CASSELGQGAYEQYF

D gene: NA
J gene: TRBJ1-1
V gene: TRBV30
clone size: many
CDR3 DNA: TGTGCCTGGATTTCGGGGGAGGTCACTGAAGCTTTCTTT
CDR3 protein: CAWISGEVTEAFF

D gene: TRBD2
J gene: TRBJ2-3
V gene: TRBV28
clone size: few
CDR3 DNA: TGTGCCAGCAGTTTATGGGACCTAGCGGGAGGGCCAGATACGCAGTATTTT
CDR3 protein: CASSLWDLAGGPDTQYF

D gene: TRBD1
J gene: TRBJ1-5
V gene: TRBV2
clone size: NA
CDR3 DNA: TGTGCCAGCAGCGCAGGAAGGGGGCGCAATCAGCCCCAGCATTTT
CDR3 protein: CASSAGRGRNQPQHF

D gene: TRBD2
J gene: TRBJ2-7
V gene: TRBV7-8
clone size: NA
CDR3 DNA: TGTGCCAGCAGCTTAAGACTAGCGGGTACCTACGAGCAGTACTTC
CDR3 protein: CASSLRLAGTYEQYF

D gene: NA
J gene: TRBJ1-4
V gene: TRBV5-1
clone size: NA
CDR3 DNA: TGCGCCAGCAGCTTGGGGGTCGGGCAGCGTGAAAAACTGTTTTTT
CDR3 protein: CASSLGVGQREKLFF

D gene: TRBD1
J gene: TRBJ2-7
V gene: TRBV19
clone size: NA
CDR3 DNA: TGTGCCAGTAGTCCTAACCCCCGGGGACAGGGGGTGTACGAGCAGTACTTC
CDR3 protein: CASSPNPRGQGVYEQYF

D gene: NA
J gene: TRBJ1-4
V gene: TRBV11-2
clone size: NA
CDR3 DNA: TGTGCCAGCAGCTCCGGACAAAGTAATGAAAAACTGTTTTTT
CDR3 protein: CASSSGQSNEKLFF

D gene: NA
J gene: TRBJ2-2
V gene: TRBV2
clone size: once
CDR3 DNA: TGTGCCAGCAGGGGCACCGGGGAGCTGTTTTTT
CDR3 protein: CASRGTGELFF

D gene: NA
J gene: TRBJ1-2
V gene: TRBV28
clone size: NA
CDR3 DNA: TGTGCCAGCAGTTTCTCGGCAGGGTGGGAGTATGGCTACACCTTC
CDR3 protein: CASSFSAGWEYGYTF

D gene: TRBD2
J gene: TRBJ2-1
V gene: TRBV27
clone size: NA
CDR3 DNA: TGTGCCAGCAGCTATAGCGGGAGGTCCTACAATGAGCAGTTCTTC
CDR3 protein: CASSYSGRSYNEQFF

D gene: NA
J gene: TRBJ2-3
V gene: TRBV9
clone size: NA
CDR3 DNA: TGTGCCAGCAGCGTAGGAGGAAGGTCTAGCACAGATACGCAGTATTTT
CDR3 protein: CASSVGGRSSTDTQYF

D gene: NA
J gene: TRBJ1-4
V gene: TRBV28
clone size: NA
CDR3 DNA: TGTGCCAGCAAACCCCCTTTGGGGGTTTCTAATGAAAAACTGTTTTTT
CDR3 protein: CASKPPLGVSNEKLFF

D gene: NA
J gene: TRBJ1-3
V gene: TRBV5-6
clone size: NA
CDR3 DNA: TGTACCAGCAGCTTGGGGCGGGACTCTGGAAACACCATATATTTT
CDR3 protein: CTSSLGRDSGNTIYF

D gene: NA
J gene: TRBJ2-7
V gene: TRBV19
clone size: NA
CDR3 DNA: TGTGCCAGTAGTATTCGGGAAAACTACGAGCAGTACTTC
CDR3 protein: CASSIRENYEQYF

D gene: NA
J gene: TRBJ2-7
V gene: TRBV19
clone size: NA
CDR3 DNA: TGTGCCAGTAGTATTACTCTCGGGACACTTGAGCAGTACTTC
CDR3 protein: CASSITLGTLEQYF

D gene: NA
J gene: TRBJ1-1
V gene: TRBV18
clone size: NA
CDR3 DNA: TGTGCCAGCTCACAATCTTTCTGGGGGGCGAACACTGAAGCTTTCTTT
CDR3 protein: CASSQSFWGANTEAFF

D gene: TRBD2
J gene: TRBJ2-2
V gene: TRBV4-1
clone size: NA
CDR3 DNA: TGCGCCAGCAGCCAGGGGGGGGTAGCGGGTAATGCCGGGGAGCTGTTTTTT
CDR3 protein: CASSQGGVAGNAGELFF